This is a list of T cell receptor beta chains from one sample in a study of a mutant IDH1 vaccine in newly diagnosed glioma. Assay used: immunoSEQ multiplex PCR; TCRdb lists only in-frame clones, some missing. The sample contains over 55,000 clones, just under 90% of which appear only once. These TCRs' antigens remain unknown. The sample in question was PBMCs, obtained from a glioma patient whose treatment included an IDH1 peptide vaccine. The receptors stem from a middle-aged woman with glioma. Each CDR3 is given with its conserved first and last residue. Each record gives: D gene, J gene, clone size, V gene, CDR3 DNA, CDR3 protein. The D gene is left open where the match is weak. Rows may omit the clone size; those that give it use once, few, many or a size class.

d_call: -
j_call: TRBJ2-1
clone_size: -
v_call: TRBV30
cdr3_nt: TGTGCCTGGAGTGGCGTGGATGAGCAGTTCTTC
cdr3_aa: CAWSGVDEQFF

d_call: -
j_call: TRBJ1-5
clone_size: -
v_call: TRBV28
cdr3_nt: TGTGCCAGCAGTTTATGCAATCAGCCCCAGCATTTT
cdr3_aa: CASSLCNQPQHF

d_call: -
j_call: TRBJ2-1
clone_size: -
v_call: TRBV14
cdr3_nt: TGTGCCAGCAGCCAAGTGGAGGGCCCTTACAATGAGCAGTTCTTC
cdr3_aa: CASSQVEGPYNEQFF

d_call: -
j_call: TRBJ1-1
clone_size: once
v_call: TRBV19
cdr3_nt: TGTGCCAGTAGTTCACCAGGGGCTGTACACACTGAAGCTTTCTTT
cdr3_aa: CASSSPGAVHTEAFF

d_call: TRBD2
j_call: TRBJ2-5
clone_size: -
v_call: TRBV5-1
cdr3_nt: TGCGCCAGCAAGGGACTAGCGGGTTTCCAAGAGACCCAGTACTTC
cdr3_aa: CASKGLAGFQETQYF

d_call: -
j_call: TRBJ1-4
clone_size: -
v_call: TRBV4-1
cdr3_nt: TGCGCCAGCAGCCCGACCGCTGGGGGGGATAATGAAAAACTGTTTTTT
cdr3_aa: CASSPTAGGDNEKLFF

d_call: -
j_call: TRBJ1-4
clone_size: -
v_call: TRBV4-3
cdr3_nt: TGCGCCAGCAGCCAAGTCAGGGGAGGGTTTTATGAAAAACTGTTTTTT
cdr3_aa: CASSQVRGGFYEKLFF

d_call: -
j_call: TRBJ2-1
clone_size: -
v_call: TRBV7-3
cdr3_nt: TGTGCCAGCAGCTGGGGAGGGGGGTTACTCAATGAGCAGTTCTTC
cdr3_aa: CASSWGGGLLNEQFF

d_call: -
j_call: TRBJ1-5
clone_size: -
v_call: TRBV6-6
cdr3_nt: TGTGCCAGCACGGGGGCTCCTACACATCAGCCCCAGCATTTT
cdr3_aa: CASTGAPTHQPQHF

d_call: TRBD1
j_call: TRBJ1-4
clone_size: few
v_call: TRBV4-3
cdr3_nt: TGCGCCAGCAGCCAAGACAGCAGGGGGGGGTCGGCTAATGAAAAACTGTTTTTT
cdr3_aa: CASSQDSRGGSANEKLFF

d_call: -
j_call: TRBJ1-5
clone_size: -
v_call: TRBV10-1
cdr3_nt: TGCGCCAGCAAAGGGAGGGAGCCCCAGCATTTT
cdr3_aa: CASKGREPQHF

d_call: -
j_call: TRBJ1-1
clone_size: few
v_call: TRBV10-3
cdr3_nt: TGTGCCATCAGTGTTGACAGTTTGAACACTGAAGCTTTCTTT
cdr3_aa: CAISVDSLNTEAFF

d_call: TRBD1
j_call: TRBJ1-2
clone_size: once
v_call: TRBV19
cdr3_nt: TGTGCCAGTAGTTCAGGACAGGGTCCGAACTATGGCTACACCTTC
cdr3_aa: CASSSGQGPNYGYTF

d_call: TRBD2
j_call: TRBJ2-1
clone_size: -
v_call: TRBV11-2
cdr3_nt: TGTGCCAGCAGCGGGACTAGCGGGGCCCATGAGCAGTTCTTC
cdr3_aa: CASSGTSGAHEQFF

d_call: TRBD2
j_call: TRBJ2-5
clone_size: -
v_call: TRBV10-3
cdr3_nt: TGTGCCACTGGACTAGCGGTTGGAGAGACCCAGTACTTC
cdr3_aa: CATGLAVGETQYF

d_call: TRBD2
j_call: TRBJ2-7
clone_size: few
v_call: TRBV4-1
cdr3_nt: TGCGCCAGCAGCCCCCCCGGGAGGCCCCTGGGGAGCGAGCAGTACTTC
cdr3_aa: CASSPPGRPLGSEQYF

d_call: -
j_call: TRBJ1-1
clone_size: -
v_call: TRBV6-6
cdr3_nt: TGTGCCAGCAGCTACAGGGAAGGGATCACTGAAGCTTTCTTT
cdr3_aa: CASSYREGITEAFF

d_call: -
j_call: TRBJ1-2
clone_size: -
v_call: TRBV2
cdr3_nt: TGTGCCAGCTTGGACAGCGTCTATGGCTACACCTTC
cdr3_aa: CASLDSVYGYTF

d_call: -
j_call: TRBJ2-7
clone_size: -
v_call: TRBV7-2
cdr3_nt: TGTGCCAGCAGCTTCCTAACGGTATCCTACGAGCAGTACTTC
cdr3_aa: CASSFLTVSYEQYF

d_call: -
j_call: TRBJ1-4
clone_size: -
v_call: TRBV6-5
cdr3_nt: TGTGCCAGCAGCGAGGGGCGTACGACTAATGAAAAACTGTTTTTT
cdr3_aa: CASSEGRTTNEKLFF

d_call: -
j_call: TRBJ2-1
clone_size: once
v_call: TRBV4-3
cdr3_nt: TGCGCCAGCAGCCGGACAGCTAGCTCCTACAATGAGCAGTTCTTC
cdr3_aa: CASSRTASSYNEQFF

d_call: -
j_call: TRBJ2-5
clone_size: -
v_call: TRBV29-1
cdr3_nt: TGCAGCGTCCAGTCCCGGGGCCCTGGGGCCCAGTACTTC
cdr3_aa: CSVQSRGPGAQYF

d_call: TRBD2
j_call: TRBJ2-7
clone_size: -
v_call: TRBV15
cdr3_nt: TGTGCCACCAGCAGGGGATCTAGCGGGGGCCCCTACGAGCAGTACTTC
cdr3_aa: CATSRGSSGGPYEQYF

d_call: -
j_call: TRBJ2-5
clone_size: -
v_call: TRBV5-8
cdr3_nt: TGTGCTAGCAGCTTGGTACCGGGAGTCCAAGAGACCCAGTACTTC
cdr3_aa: CASSLVPGVQETQYF

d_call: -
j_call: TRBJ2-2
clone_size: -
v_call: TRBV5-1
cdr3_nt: TGCGCCAGCAGCTTCCCGACAGGGGAGGGCACCGGGGAGCTGTTTTTT
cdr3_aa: CASSFPTGEGTGELFF

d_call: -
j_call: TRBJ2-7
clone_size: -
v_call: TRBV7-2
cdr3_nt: TGTGCCAGCCGCAGGTTTGTCAACTCCTACGAGCAGTACTTC
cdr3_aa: CASRRFVNSYEQYF

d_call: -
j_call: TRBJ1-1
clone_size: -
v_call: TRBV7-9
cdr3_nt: TGTGCCAGCAGCCCGACAGTGTTGAACACTGAAGCTTTCTTT
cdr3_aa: CASSPTVLNTEAFF

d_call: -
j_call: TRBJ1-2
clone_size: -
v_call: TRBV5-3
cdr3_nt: TGTGCCACAAGGCACAGGGCCGTCAAATATGGCTACACCTTC
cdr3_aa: CATRHRAVKYGYTF

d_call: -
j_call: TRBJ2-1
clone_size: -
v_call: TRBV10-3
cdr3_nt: TGTGCCATCAGTGAGTCCTACAGGGACCGCACCGAGCAGTTCTTC
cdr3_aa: CAISESYRDRTEQFF

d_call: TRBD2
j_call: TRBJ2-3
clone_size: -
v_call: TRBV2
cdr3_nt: TGTGCCAGCAGTGTCCCTCTAGCGGGGGTTAGCACAGATACGCAGTATTTT
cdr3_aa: CASSVPLAGVSTDTQYF

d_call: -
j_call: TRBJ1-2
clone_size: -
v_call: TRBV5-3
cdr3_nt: TGTGCCAGAAGCCACAGGATGGGGATCTATGGCTACACCTTC
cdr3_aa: CARSHRMGIYGYTF

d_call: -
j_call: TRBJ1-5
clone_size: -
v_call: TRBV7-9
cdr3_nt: TGTGCCAGCAGCTTATCCTGGCAGCCCCAGCATTTT
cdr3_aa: CASSLSWQPQHF

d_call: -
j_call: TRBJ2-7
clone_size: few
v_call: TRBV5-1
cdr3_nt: TGCGCCAGCAGCTTGGGAGGGTCCTCCTACGAGCAGTACTTC
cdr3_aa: CASSLGGSSYEQYF

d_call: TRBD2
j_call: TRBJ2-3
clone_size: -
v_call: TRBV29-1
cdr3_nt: TGCAGCGCTTCCGGGGTGGCTAGCGGGGGGGGTACAGATACGCAGTATTTT
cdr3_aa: CSASGVASGGGTDTQYF

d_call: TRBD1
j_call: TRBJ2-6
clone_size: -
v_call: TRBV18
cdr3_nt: TGTGCCAGCTCACCGCAAAGGACAGGGAGAGCTGGGGCCAACGTCCTGACTTTC
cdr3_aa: CASSPQRTGRAGANVLTF

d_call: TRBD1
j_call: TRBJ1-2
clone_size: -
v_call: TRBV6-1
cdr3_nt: TGTGCCAGCAGTACTCGGACAGGGGACTATGGCTACACCTTC
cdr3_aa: CASSTRTGDYGYTF

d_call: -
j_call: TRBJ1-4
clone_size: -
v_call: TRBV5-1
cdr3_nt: TGCGCCAGCAGCTTTTCGGGGGCCTCCAGTGAAAAACTGTTTTTT
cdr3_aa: CASSFSGASSEKLFF

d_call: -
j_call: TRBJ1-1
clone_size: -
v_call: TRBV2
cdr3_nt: TGTGCCAGCAGTGAAGGTGAAGCTTTCTTT
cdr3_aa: CASSEGEAFF

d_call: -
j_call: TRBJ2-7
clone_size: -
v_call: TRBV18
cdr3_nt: TGTGCCAGCTCACCCCCGAGGGGAGTCTTGCGGGAGCAGTACTTC
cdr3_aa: CASSPPRGVLREQYF

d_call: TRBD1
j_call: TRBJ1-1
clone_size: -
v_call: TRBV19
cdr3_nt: TGTGCCAGCCGGGACAGGGGACGTTTCGTGAACACTGAAGCTTTCTTT
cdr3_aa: CASRDRGRFVNTEAFF

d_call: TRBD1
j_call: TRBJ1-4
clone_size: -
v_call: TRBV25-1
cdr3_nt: TGTGCCAGCGCTGACAGGGTTGGTGAAAAACTGTTTTTT
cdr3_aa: CASADRVGEKLFF

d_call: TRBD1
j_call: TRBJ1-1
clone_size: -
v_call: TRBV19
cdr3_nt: TGTGCCAGTATAAGGGGACAGGGTATGAACACTGAAGCTTTCTTT
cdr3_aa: CASIRGQGMNTEAFF

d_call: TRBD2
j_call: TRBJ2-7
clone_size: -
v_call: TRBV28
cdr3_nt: TGTGCCAGCAGTTTACCCGGGACTAGCTCCTACGAGCAGTACTTC
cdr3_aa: CASSLPGTSSYEQYF

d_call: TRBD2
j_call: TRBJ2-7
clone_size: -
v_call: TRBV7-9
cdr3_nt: TGTGCCAGCAGCCCTCCGGGACTAGAGGGGTACGAGCAGTACTTC
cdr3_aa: CASSPPGLEGYEQYF